The 23 T cell receptor beta chains below all came from one sample that was sequenced in a study of Graves' ophthalmopathy and Graves' hyperthyroidism. Amplification of TCR beta CDR3 regions used RNA transcripts. RT-PCR was first run with HTBI primers, then multiplex PCR in a second round. TCRdb re-called the multiplex PCR reads with MiXCR, one entry per CDR3 protein. The sample lists 650,000 to 800,000 distinct CDR3 sequences; approximately 39% were seen once. What was sequenced was peripheral blood. These TCRs come from an adult man with Graves' ophthalmopathy.

The gene calls are TRBV2 and TRBJ2-2; D is unresolved. The V end was cut by 8 bases, the J end by 5 bases, with 15 bases between. The CDR3 runs 14 residues. Germline loops: CDR1 SNHLY, CDR2 FYNNEI. The CDR3: CASGSRASTGELFF. The CDR3 DNA reads TGTGCCAGCGGGTCGAGAGCTAGTACCGGGGAGCTGTTTTTT. The whole variable domain, remainder taken from reference TRBV2 and TRBJ2-2, is EPEVTQTPSHQVTQMGQEVILRCVPISNHLYFYWYRQILGQKVEFLVSFYNNEISEKSEIFDDQFSVERPDGSNFTLKIRSTKLEDSAMYFCASGSRASTGELFFGEGSRLTVL.

This clonotype was seen repeatedly, ten times or more. The chain combines TRBV7-2 with TRBJ2-7, with 8 bases that match TRBD2. The CDR3 covers 15 residues. V lost 6 bases and J lost 2; bases outside the gene matches: 9. Germline CDR1 and CDR2: SGHTA and FQGNSA. The CDR3 region is CASSPSLGLAYEQYF. CDR3 nucleotide sequence: TGTGCCAGCAGTCCATCTCTGGGACTAGCCTACGAGCAGTACTTC.

The chain uses TRBV5-5 and TRBJ2-6, with TRBD1 identical over 7 bases. The trim removed 4 bases at V and 0 bases at J, leaving 7 bases unmatched. The CDR3 is made up of 17 amino acids. Germline CDR1 and CDR2: SGHKS and YYEKEE (reference sequence). The CDR3 is CASSRQGIGSGANVLTF. In DNA, the CDR3 is TGTGCCAGCAGCAGACAGGGAATTGGCTCTGGGGCCAACGTCCTGACTTTC.

The V and J genes are TRBV7-9 and TRBJ2-7; the D is unclear. The J call may be wrong; the DNA end is better matched by TRBJ2-1. CDR1 and CDR2 (germline): SEHNR, FQNEAQ (reference sequence). The CDR3 is 12 residues long. The chain's CDR3 is CASSLVPNEQFF. In nucleotides, the CDR3 is TGTGCCAGCAGCTTAGTCCCCAATGAGCAGTTCTTC.

The chain joins TRBV29-1 to TRBJ2-5; maybe TRBD2 (5 bases). CDR1 and CDR2 from the germline V gene are SQVTM and ANQGSEA. This CDR3 is built from 15 residues. With 1 base removed from V and 0 bases from J, the gap between germline ends came to 12 bases. CDR3 residues: CSVEGGRGNQETQYF. The CDR3 DNA reads TGCAGCGTTGAAGGAGGCCGAGGGAACCAAGAGACCCAGTACTTC.

The chain joins TRBV29-1 to TRBJ1-2; 8 bases map to TRBD1. Germline CDR1 is SQVTM and CDR2 is ANQGSEA. The CDR3 loop spans 13 amino acids. J gave up 4 bases and V 5 bases, and 6 bases lay outside the gene matches. The CDR3 sequence: CSVPRTGTYGYTF. As DNA, the CDR3 is TGCAGCGTTCCCCGGACAGGGACCTATGGCTACACCTTC. Full variable domain (remainder filled in from reference TRBV29-1 and TRBJ1-2): SAVISQKPSRDICQRGTSLTIQCQVDSQVTMMFWYRQQPGQSLTLIATANQGSEATYESGFVIDKFPISRPNLTFSTLTVSNMSPEDSSIYLCSVPRTGTYGYTFGSGTRLTVV.

This rearrangement joins TRBV7-2 to TRBJ2-2; either TRBD1 or TRBD2 may fit D (7 bases each). The V end lost 5 bases, the J end lost 5 bases, and 21 bases lay between the germline ends. CDR1 and CDR2 from the germline V gene are SGHTA and FQGNSA. This CDR3 is 17 amino acids long. The CDR3 region is CASSPGGGWGMTGELFF. CDR3 coding DNA: TGTGCCAGCAGCCCAGGGGGGGGTTGGGGAATGACCGGGGAGCTGTTTTTT.

Comments on this clonotype: This may be a read error, as it is one base from a much larger clone. The rearrangement uses TRBV7-3 and TRBJ2-7; D might be TRBD2 (5 bases). The germline V gene encodes CDR1 SGHTA and CDR2 FQGTGA. The CDR3 covers 13 residues. The CDR3 loop is CARSNRAGNEQYF. The CDR3 DNA follows: TGTGCCCGCAGCAATAGGGCCGGGAACGAGCAGTACTTC.

With regard to this clonotype: This could be a read error, since a much larger clone is one nucleotide away. This chain links TRBV7-3 with TRBJ2-5; 8 bases are shared with TRBD2. Per germline, CDR1 SGHTA and CDR2 FQGTGA. CDR3 length equals 15 residues. The CDR3, as DNA: TGTGCCAGCAGCTTAATCGGGGGGGGGCAAGGGACCCAGTACTTC. Amino acid sequence: CASSLIGGGQGTQYF.

This clonotype has only a few counts. The gene calls are TRBV2 and TRBJ1-2, with D possibly TRBD1 on 5 matching bases. CDR3 size: 16 residues. V lost 0 bases, J lost 2 bases, and 13 bases lay in between. Germline lookup yields CDR1 SNHLY and CDR2 FYNNEI. This CDR3 is CASSEAGRGKNYGYTF. The DNA for the CDR3 is TGTGCCAGCAGTGAAGCCGGGCGGGGGAAGAACTATGGCTACACCTTC. Combining the CDR3 with reference TRBV2 and TRBJ1-2 gives the whole variable domain EPEVTQTPSHQVTQMGQEVILRCVPISNHLYFYWYRQILGQKVEFLVSFYNNEISEKSEIFDDQFSVERPDGSNFTLKIRSTKLEDSAMYFCASSEAGRGKNYGYTFGSGTRLTVV.

V is TRBV9 and J is TRBJ2-5; 11 nucleotides agree with TRBD2. Germline-derived CDR1 and CDR2 are SGDLS and YYNGEE. J lost 0 bases, V lost 3 bases, and 10 bases had no gene match. The CDR3 loop spans 18 amino acids. CDR3 sequence reads: CASSGRLAGTQYQETQYF. CDR3 bases: TGTGCCAGCAGCGGCCGACTAGCGGGGACTCAGTACCAAGAGACCCAGTACTTC. The full variable domain, rest sourced from reference TRBV9 and TRBJ2-5, is DSGVTQTPKHLITATGQRVTLRCSPRSGDLSVYWYQQSLDQGLQFLIQYYNGEERAKGNILERFSAQQFPDLHSELNLSSLELGDSALYFCASSGRLAGTQYQETQYFGPGTRLLVL.

This clonotype was picked up many times. The chain recombines TRBV24-1 with TRBJ1-4; 9 positions match TRBD1. J lost 8 bases, V lost 3 bases, and 9 bases had no gene match. This CDR3 is built from 16 residues. Germline CDR1 KGHDR, CDR2 SFDVKD. In DNA, the CDR3 is TGTGCCACCAGTGATCGACCCGGGACAGGGAACGAAAAACTGTTTTTT. Its translation: CATSDRPGTGNEKLFF.

This clonotype was seen many times. The chain uses TRBV12-3 or TRBV12-4 and TRBJ2-7, with D hard to call. Trimming left V 3 bases short and J 5 bases short, with 11 bases between. CDR3 length: 13 residues. CDR3 in DNA: TGTGCCAGCAGTTTGGCGATATCCCACGAGCAGTACTTC. As protein: CASSLAISHEQYF.

A remark on this clonotype: Its ends do not fully match the called genes, so a read error is possible. The J gene is TRBJ2-6, the V gene TRBV10-3; D assignment may be TRBD1 or TRBD2 (5 bases each). There are 15 residues in the CDR3. The V gene's germline CDR1 is ENHRY and CDR2 SYGVKD. CDR3: CASSNWGTGANVLTF. CDR3 in DNA: TGTGCCAGCAGTAATTGGGGGACTGGGGCCAACGTCCTGACTTTC.

This clonotype was detected many times. The chain has TRBV20-1 and TRBJ2-5; perhaps TRBD2 as D (5 bases). This CDR3 is 13 amino acids long. In germline, CDR1 is DFQATT, CDR2 SNEGSKA (reference sequence). The germline V and J ends were trimmed by 5 bases and 3 bases, with 13 bases remaining between them. The CDR3, as DNA: TGCAGTGCTTCTGCCCCGGGGAAAGAGACCCAGTACTTC. Translating it yields CSASAPGKETQYF.

CDR3 in DNA: TGTGCCAGCGAGGACAGGGGGTTAAGCATGAGCACTGAAGCTTTCTTT. Amino acid sequence: CASEDRGLSMSTEAFF. This chain links TRBV25-1 with TRBJ1-1; 10 bases fit TRBD1. The CDR3 sequence is 16 residues long. The germline gives CDR1 MGHDK, CDR2 SYGVNS. V gave up 8 bases and J gave up 4 bases; unmatched junction bases: 13.

This clonotype was counted a single time. The rearrangement uses TRBV29-1 and TRBJ2-6; possibly TRBD1 for D (7 bases). In germline, CDR1 is SQVTM, CDR2 ANQGSEA. This CDR3 region has 16 residues. V gave up 4 bases and J gave up 0 bases, with 13 bases separating them. The DNA for the CDR3 is TGCAGCGTTGGGTGGCAGGGGGGCTCTGGGGCCAACGTCCTGACTTTC. This translates into CSVGWQGGSGANVLTF.

The V call is TRBV7-2, the J call TRBJ2-5, with D unresolved. The CDR3 is 18 amino acids. V lost 1 base, J lost 0 bases, and 18 bases lay in between. Per germline, CDR1 SGHTA and CDR2 FQGNSA. The CDR3 DNA sequence: TGTGCCAGCAGCTTAGGCCGGATGAGCGTTCCTTACCAAGAGACCCAGTACTTC. This translates into CASSLGRMSVPYQETQYF.

Many counts were recorded for this clonotype. The genes are TRBV5-5 and TRBJ2-7; 8 nucleotides agree with TRBD2. This CDR3 comprises 15 residues. From germline, CDR1 is SGHKS and CDR2 YYEKEE (reference sequence). J lost 1 base, V lost 0 bases, and 3 bases had no gene match. CDR3 in amino acids: CASSLERGTSYEQYF. The CDR3 DNA follows: TGTGCCAGCAGCTTGGAGCGGGGGACTTCCTACGAGCAGTACTTC.

This clonotype was picked up many times. This chain links TRBV19 with TRBJ1-1; 9 positions match TRBD1. This CDR3 spans 13 amino acids. Germline values: CDR1 LNHDA, CDR2 SQIVND (reference sequence). Germline trimming cut 6 bases from V and 3 bases from J; bases unmatched to any gene: 2. CDR3 sequence (DNA): TGTGCCAGTAGGTGGACAGGGGACACTGAAGCTTTCTTT. Residues: CASRWTGDTEAFF. Drawing the rest from reference TRBV19 and TRBJ1-1, the complete variable domain is DGGITQSPKYLFRKEGQNVTLSCEQNLNHDAMYWYRQDPGQGLRLIYYSQIVNDFQKGDIAEGYSVSREKKESFPLTVTSAQKNPTAFYLCASRWTGDTEAFFGQGTRLTVV.

The chain joins TRBV10-3 to TRBJ2-5; tentative D call: TRBD2 (5 bases). This CDR3 has 13 amino acids. The germline V and J ends were trimmed by 0 bases and 6 bases, with 8 bases remaining between them. CDR1 is ENHRY and CDR2 is SYGVKD in the germline V gene. As DNA, the CDR3 is TGTGCCATCAGTGAGTCTCGCGGGCAGACCCAGTACTTC. Translation: CAISESRGQTQYF.

This clonotype was seen a handful of times. One end of the junction does not line up with germline, which may come from a read error. The V and J genes are TRBV7-3 and TRBJ2-7; 9 bases are shared with TRBD1. The CDR3 loop spans 15 amino acids. The germline gives CDR1 SGHTA, CDR2 FQGTGA. The CDR3 protein is CASSHYRQGGYEQYF. The CDR3 DNA reads as TGCGCCAGCAGCCACTACAGACAGGGGGGCTACGAGCAGTACTTC.

The chain has TRBV10-3 and TRBJ2-7; D gene uncertain. This CDR3 contains 15 residues. Deletions cut 6 bases from V and 0 bases from J, with 15 bases between. From germline, CDR1 is ENHRY and CDR2 SYGVKD. The CDR3, as DNA: TGTGCCATCAGCGAAGGTGCTGTGAGCTCCTACGAGCAGTACTTC. Amino acids: CAISEGAVSSYEQYF.